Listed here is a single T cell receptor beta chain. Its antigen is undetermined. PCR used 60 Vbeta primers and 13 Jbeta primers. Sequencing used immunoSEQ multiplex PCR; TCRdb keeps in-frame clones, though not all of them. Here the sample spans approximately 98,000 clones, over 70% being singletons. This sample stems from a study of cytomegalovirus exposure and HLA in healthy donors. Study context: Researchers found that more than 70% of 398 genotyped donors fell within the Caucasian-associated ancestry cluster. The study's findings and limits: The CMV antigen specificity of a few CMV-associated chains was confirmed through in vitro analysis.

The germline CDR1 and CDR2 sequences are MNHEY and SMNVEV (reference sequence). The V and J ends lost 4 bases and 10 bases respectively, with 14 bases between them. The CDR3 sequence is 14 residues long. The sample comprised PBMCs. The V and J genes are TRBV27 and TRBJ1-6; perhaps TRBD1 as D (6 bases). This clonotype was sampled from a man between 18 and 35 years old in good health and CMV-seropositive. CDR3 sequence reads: CASSWMNRDSPLHF. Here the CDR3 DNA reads TGTGCCAGCAGTTGGATGAACAGGGACTCACCCCTCCACTTT.